This T cell receptor beta chain was obtained from a study of T-cell memory formation after mild COVID-19. Overall study: Clusters of TCRs were largely donor specific.

CDR1 MNHEY and CDR2 SVGAGI come from the germline V gene. The CDR3 totals 13 residues. V lost 5 bases, J lost 7 bases, and 14 bases lay in between. UMIs and sample barcodes were carried by the TCR alpha and TCR beta cDNA libraries that 5'RACE produced using constant-segment primers. In TCRdb, the 5' RACE reads were re-called with MiXCR into one record per CDR3 protein. The sample shows tens of thousands of distinct CDR3 sequences, approximately 16% of them seen only once. To note about this clonotype: Its antigen is unidentified.

Findings of the study overall: Contracting clones localized mainly to CM and EM when CD4+ and mainly to EMRA when CD8+. Pre-infection memory held some responding clones, suggesting pre-existing cross-reactive T cells responded.

The sequence came from a man aged 18-30 years who had mild COVID-19 (a few samples of this study predate the infection). Cell type and time point are not known. The material sequenced was PBMCs or a T cell subset sorted from them (not recorded which). The V and J genes are TRBV6-5 and TRBJ1-1, with D possibly matching TRBD1 (6 bases). CDR3 sequence reads: CASSGGGFYEAFF. CDR3 DNA: TGTGCCAGCAGTGGAGGGGGGTTCTATGAAGCTTTCTTT.